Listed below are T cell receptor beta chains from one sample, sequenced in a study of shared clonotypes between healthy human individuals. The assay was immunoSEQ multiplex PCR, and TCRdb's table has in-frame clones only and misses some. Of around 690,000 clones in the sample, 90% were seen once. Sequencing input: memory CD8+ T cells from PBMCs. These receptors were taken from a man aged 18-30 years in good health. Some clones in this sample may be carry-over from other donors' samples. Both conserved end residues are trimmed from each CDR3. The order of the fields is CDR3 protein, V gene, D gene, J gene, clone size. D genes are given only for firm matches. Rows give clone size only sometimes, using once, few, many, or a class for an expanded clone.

cdr3_aa: ASSIKALSEAF; v_call: TRBV19; d_call: .; j_call: TRBJ1-1; clone_size: once
cdr3_aa: ASSVGKGGNEQF; v_call: TRBV2; d_call: .; j_call: TRBJ2-1; clone_size: few
cdr3_aa: ASTGGLYEQY; v_call: TRBV6-6; d_call: .; j_call: TRBJ2-7; clone_size: .
cdr3_aa: ASSLLAGDNEQF; v_call: TRBV28; d_call: TRBD2; j_call: TRBJ2-1; clone_size: .
cdr3_aa: SVRRGGYNEQF; v_call: TRBV29-1; d_call: .; j_call: TRBJ2-1; clone_size: once
cdr3_aa: ASSLEPATNEKLF; v_call: TRBV7-6; d_call: .; j_call: TRBJ1-4; clone_size: .
cdr3_aa: ASSLAFGNTEAF; v_call: TRBV7-2; d_call: .; j_call: TRBJ1-1; clone_size: few
cdr3_aa: ASSQPSREGAPTEAF; v_call: TRBV4-3; d_call: TRBD1; j_call: TRBJ1-1; clone_size: .
cdr3_aa: ASSEVIAGGHEQY; v_call: TRBV6-1; d_call: TRBD2; j_call: TRBJ2-7; clone_size: .
cdr3_aa: ASRQTGNTEAF; v_call: TRBV28; d_call: .; j_call: TRBJ1-1; clone_size: .
cdr3_aa: ASSLGLAGEPGTQY; v_call: TRBV4-3; d_call: TRBD2; j_call: TRBJ2-3; clone_size: .
cdr3_aa: ASSLVGGPYNEQF; v_call: TRBV7-2; d_call: .; j_call: TRBJ2-1; clone_size: .
cdr3_aa: ASSIWANTEAF; v_call: TRBV19; d_call: .; j_call: TRBJ1-1; clone_size: .
cdr3_aa: ASSTDSSYEQY; v_call: TRBV19; d_call: .; j_call: TRBJ2-7; clone_size: .
cdr3_aa: ASAGQSYGYT; v_call: TRBV7-9; d_call: .; j_call: TRBJ1-2; clone_size: .
cdr3_aa: ASSIDRGGNQPQH; v_call: TRBV19; d_call: TRBD1; j_call: TRBJ1-5; clone_size: .
cdr3_aa: ATSVTTSTYEQY; v_call: TRBV15; d_call: TRBD2; j_call: TRBJ2-7; clone_size: .
cdr3_aa: SVGPYSGTEAF; v_call: TRBV29-1; d_call: .; j_call: TRBJ1-1; clone_size: many
cdr3_aa: ATSTRDSSNEKLF; v_call: TRBV15; d_call: TRBD1; j_call: TRBJ1-4; clone_size: .
cdr3_aa: ASSSRDRDQETQY; v_call: TRBV11-2; d_call: TRBD1; j_call: TRBJ2-5; clone_size: .
cdr3_aa: ASSAIGGRADEQF; v_call: TRBV7-8; d_call: TRBD2; j_call: TRBJ2-1; clone_size: once
cdr3_aa: ASSLGQGSEQY; v_call: TRBV28; d_call: .; j_call: TRBJ2-7; clone_size: .
cdr3_aa: ASSLTRGGETQY; v_call: TRBV28; d_call: .; j_call: TRBJ2-5; clone_size: .
cdr3_aa: ASSLISGTSGRGNTQY; v_call: TRBV7-3; d_call: TRBD2; j_call: TRBJ2-3; clone_size: .
cdr3_aa: ASSVRDYGSYEQY; v_call: TRBV19; d_call: TRBD2; j_call: TRBJ2-7; clone_size: .
cdr3_aa: ASSYRGGGGEAF; v_call: TRBV6-5; d_call: TRBD1; j_call: TRBJ1-1; clone_size: .
cdr3_aa: ASRGISYNEQF; v_call: TRBV27; d_call: .; j_call: TRBJ2-1; clone_size: .